This entry lists 15 T cell receptor beta chains sequenced from one sample in a study of control samples from healthy donors and cancer patients. The protocol was immunoSEQ multiplex PCR, while the TCRdb copy is restricted to in-frame clones and leaves out a portion. The sample carries about 150,000 clones, approximately 94% recorded once. Input material: blood. The receptors were gathered from a middle-aged man in good health.

The chain is built from TRBV9 and TRBJ2-1; 12 bases match TRBD2. The CDR3 is 15 residues long. With 3 bases clipped from V and 3 bases from J, the junction kept 1 base outside the gene matches. Germline V gives CDR1 SGDLS, CDR2 YYNGEE. The CDR3, as DNA: TGTGCCAGCAGCGCTAGCGGGGGGGACTACAATGAGCAGTTCTTC. Translated, it gives CASSASGGDYNEQFF.

In regard to this clone: At one end, the junction sequence differs from germline, possibly due to a read error. The chain joins TRBV6-5 to TRBJ1-2; D remains ambiguous. This CDR3 is 14 amino acids long. CDR1 is MNHEY, CDR2 SVGAGI, per germline. CDR3 loop: CASRPPGTNHGYTF. The CDR3 DNA follows: TGTGCCAGCAGGCCCCCGGGAACTAACCATGGCTACACCTTC.

The V call is TRBV19, the J call TRBJ1-1; TRBD1 aligns across 9 bases. This CDR3 comprises 14 residues. Germline V lookup: CDR1 LNHDA, CDR2 SQIVND (reference sequence). J lost 0 bases, V lost 7 bases, and 3 bases had no gene match. In nucleotides, the CDR3 is TGTGCCAGTACAAGGGACAGGGTGAACACTGAAGCTTTCTTT. Translated, it gives CASTRDRVNTEAFF.

The CDR3 DNA follows: TGTGCCAGCAGCCGCGCAGTAGCCCACAATGAGCAGTTCTTC. Its protein product is CASSRAVAHNEQFF. The rearrangement uses TRBV27 and TRBJ2-1, with D uncertain. Germline V gives CDR1 MNHEY, CDR2 SMNVEV (reference sequence). V dropped 6 bases and J dropped 5 bases, with 14 bases sitting between them. This CDR3 has 14 amino acids.

The chain uses TRBV25-1 and TRBJ1-5; D gene unclear. The CDR3 sequence is 14 residues long. With 2 bases removed from V and 0 bases from J, the gap between germline ends came to 5 bases. Germline V gives CDR1 MGHDK, CDR2 SYGVNS. CDR3 region: CASSEPHSNQPQHF. CDR3 bases: TGTGCCAGCAGTGAACCCCATAGCAATCAGCCCCAGCATTTT.

V usage is TRBV5-1 and J usage is TRBJ1-4, with D uncertain. Germline V CDR1 and CDR2: SGHRS, YFSETQ. The CDR3 length is 15 residues. V lost 4 bases, J lost 6 bases, and 16 bases lay in between. CDR3 protein: CASSMLGRWDEKLFF. The CDR3 DNA follows: TGCGCCAGCAGCATGTTAGGGAGGTGGGATGAAAAACTGTTTTTT.

The J gene is TRBJ2-7, the V gene TRBV29-1; unclear D gene. The germline V and J ends were trimmed by 4 bases and 2 bases, with 15 bases remaining between them. The CDR3 extends over 14 amino acids. The V gene's germline CDR1 is SQVTM and CDR2 ANQGSEA. The CDR3 here is CSVAVSAWTYEQYF. The CDR3 region has the DNA TGCAGCGTTGCGGTCTCGGCCTGGACCTACGAGCAGTACTTC.

The chain couples TRBV30 to TRBJ1-5, with a tentative D call TRBD1 (5 bases). The CDR3 spans 12 residues. Trimming stripped 8 bases from V and 5 bases from J, with 13 bases between. Germline values: CDR1 GTSNPN, CDR2 SVGIG (reference sequence). The CDR3 nucleotides are TGTGCCAGTGGGGGGGGAGATCAGCCCCAGCATTTT. Translating it yields CASGGGDQPQHF.

The gene calls are TRBV27 and TRBJ2-2; unclear D gene. The CDR3 runs 15 residues. The V and J ends lost 3 bases and 4 bases respectively, with 12 bases between them. Germline CDR1 MNHEY, CDR2 SMNVEV (reference sequence). The CDR3 spells CASSFVSRSTGELFF. CDR3 bases: TGTGCCAGCAGTTTTGTCTCCCGAAGCACCGGGGAGCTGTTTTTT.

The gene calls are TRBV24-1 and TRBJ2-3, with 8 positions matching TRBD1. This CDR3 has 14 amino acids. V shed 3 bases and J 4 bases; nucleotides not matched to a gene: 2. CDR1 KGHDR and CDR2 SFDVKD come from the germline V gene. The chain's CDR3 is CATSDQQGADTQYF. For the CDR3, the DNA is TGTGCCACCAGTGATCAACAGGGGGCAGATACGCAGTATTTT.

This chain joins TRBV5-4 and TRBJ2-3; D gene uncertain. Germline CDR1 SGHNT, CDR2 YYREEE (reference sequence). The CDR3 length is 19 residues. Trimming pared 0 bases from V and 0 bases from J, leaving 20 bases between. The DNA of the CDR3 is TGTGCCAGCAGCTTGGAGATCCGGCACGCCGTCACTAGCACAGATACGCAGTATTTT. Translation: CASSLEIRHAVTSTDTQYF.

V and J are TRBV3-1 (or the pseudogene TRBV3-2) and TRBJ2-7; D is ambiguous. The CDR3 contains 15 residues. Germline V gene sequence: CDR1 LGHDT, CDR2 YNNKEL (reference sequence). Trimming removed 1 base from V and 2 bases from J, with 12 bases in between. The CDR3 nucleotides are TGTGCCAGCAGCCAAGGGGTGGGCGCGGCCTACGAGCAGTACTTC. This sequence encodes CASSQGVGAAYEQYF.

The chain recombines TRBV7-2 with TRBJ2-4, with a possible D match to TRBD1 (6 bases). Trimming left V 4 bases short and J 6 bases short, with 19 bases between. Germline V gene sequence: CDR1 SGHTA, CDR2 FQGNSA. This CDR3 is 16 amino acids long. The CDR3 region has the DNA TGTGCCAGCAGCTCCAAGCCCCGGGACAACACAAACATTCAGTACTTC. This encodes CASSSKPRDNTNIQYF.

In its sample, this clone was seen a few times. The V gene is TRBV5-5, the J gene TRBJ2-7, with 7 positions matching TRBD1. The germline gives CDR1 SGHKS, CDR2 YYEKEE (reference sequence). Trimming removed 5 bases from V and 0 bases from J; junction bases left unmatched: 5. The CDR3 contains 14 residues. CDR3 DNA sequence: TGTGCCAGCAGTATTCCAGGGGGCTCCTACGAGCAGTACTTC. Its translation is CASSIPGGSYEQYF.

V and J are TRBV5-4 and TRBJ2-4, with D perhaps given as TRBD1 or TRBD2 (7 bases each). The CDR3 is made up of 14 amino acids. Trimming pared 3 bases from V and 15 bases from J, leaving 22 bases between. Germline-derived CDR1 and CDR2 are SGHNT and YYREEE (reference sequence). The CDR3 protein is CASSSITGEGVPYF. The CDR3 coding sequence is TGTGCCAGCAGCTCCATCACAGGGGAGGGGGTCCCGTACTTC. The full variable domain, in which reference TRBV5-4 and TRBJ2-4 provide the parts outside the CDR3, is ETGVTQSPTHLIKTRGQQVTLRCSSQSGHNTVSWYQQALGQGPQFIFQYYREEENGRGNFPPRFSGLQFPNYSSELNVNALELDDSALYLCASSSITGEGVPYFGAGTRLSVL.